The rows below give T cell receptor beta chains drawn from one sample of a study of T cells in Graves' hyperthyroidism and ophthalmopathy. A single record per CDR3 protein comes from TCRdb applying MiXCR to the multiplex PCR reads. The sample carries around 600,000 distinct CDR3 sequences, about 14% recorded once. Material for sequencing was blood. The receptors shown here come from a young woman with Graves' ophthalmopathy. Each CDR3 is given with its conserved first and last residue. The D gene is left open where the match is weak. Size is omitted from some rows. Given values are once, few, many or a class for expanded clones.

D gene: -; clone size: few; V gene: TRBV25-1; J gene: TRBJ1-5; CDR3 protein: CASSPSGDNQPQHF; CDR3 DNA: TGTGCCAGCAGTCCGTCAGGGGACAATCAGCCCCAGCATTTT
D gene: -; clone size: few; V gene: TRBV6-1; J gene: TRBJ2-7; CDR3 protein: CASSPNRQYEQYF; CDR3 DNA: TGTGCCAGCAGTCCGAACCGACAGTACGAGCAGTACTTC
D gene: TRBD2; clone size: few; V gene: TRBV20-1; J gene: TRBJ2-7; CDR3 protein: CSARDAGGPLRPYEQYF; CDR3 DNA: TGCAGTGCTAGAGATGCGGGAGGGCCGTTGAGGCCCTACGAGCAGTACTTC
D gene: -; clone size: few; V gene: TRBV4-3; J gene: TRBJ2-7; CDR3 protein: CASSQGRAYEQYF; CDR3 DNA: TGCGCCAGCAGCCAAGGCAGGGCCTACGAGCAGTACTTC
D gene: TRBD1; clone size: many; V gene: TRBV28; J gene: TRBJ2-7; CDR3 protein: CASSPLQGAGEQYF; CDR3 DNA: TGTGCCAGCAGTCCCCTACAGGGGGCAGGGGAGCAGTACTTC
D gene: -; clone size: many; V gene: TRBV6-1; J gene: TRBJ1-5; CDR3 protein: CASSGTYDQPQHF; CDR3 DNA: TGTGCCAGCAGTGGGACGTACGATCAGCCCCAGCATTTT
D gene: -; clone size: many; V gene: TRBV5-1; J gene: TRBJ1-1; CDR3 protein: CASSWASFNTEAFF; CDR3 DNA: TGCGCCAGCAGCTGGGCCTCATTTAACACTGAAGCTTTCTTT
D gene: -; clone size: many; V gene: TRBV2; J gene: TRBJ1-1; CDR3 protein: CASSEAGVYTEAFF; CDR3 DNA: TGTGCCAGCAGTGAAGCGGGGGTGTACACTGAAGCTTTCTTT
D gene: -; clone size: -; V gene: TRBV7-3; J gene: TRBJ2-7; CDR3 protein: CASSFGLVDEQYF; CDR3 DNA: TGTGCCAGCAGCTTCGGTCTTGTTGACGAGCAGTACTTC
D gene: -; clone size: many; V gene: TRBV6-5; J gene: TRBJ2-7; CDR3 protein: CASSYSSMGGYEQYF; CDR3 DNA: TGTGCCAGCAGTTACTCGTCGATGGGGGGTTACGAGCAGTACTTC
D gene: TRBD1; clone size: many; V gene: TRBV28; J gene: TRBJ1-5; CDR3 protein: CASSGGGGGNQPQHF; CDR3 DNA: TGTGCCAGCAGTGGGGGAGGGGGCGGCAATCAGCCCCAGCATTTT
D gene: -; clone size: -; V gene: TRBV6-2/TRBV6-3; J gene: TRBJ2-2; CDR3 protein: CATRETTGGELFF; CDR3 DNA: TGTGCCACCCGGGAGACTACCGGCGGGGAGCTGTTTTTT
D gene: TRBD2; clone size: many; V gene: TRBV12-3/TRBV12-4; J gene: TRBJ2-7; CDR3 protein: CASRSTARTRYSYEQYF; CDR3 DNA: TGTGCCAGCAGATCCACCGCCAGGACTAGATATTCCTACGAGCAGTACTTC
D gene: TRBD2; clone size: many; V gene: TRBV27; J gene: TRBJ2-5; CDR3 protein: CASSPTSGIWEETQYF; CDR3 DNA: TGTGCCAGCAGCCCGACTAGCGGGATTTGGGAAGAGACCCAGTACTTC
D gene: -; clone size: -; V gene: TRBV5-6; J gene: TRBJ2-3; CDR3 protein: CASSFRGYDTQYF; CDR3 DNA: TGTGCCAGCAGCTTTCGAGGGTACGATACGCAGTATTTT
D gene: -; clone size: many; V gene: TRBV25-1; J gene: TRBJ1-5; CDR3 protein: CARHYLGGDFGQPQHF; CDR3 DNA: TGTGCCAGGCACTACCTTGGGGGGGACTTTGGTCAGCCCCAGCATTTT
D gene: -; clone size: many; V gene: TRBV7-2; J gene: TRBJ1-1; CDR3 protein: CAIHRPENTEAFF; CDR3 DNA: TGTGCCATTCACAGACCAGAGAACACTGAAGCTTTCTTT